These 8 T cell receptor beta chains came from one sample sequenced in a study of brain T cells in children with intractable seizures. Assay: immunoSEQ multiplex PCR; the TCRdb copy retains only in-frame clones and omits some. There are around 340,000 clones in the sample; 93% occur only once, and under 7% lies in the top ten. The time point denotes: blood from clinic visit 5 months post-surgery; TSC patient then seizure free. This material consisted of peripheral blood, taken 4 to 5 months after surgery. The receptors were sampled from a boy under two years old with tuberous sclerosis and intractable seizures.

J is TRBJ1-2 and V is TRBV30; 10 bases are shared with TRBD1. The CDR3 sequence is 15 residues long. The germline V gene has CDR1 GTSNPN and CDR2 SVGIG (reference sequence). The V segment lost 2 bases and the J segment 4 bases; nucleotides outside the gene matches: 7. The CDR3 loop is CAWSFGTGVAYGYTF. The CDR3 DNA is TGTGCCTGGAGTTTTGGGACAGGGGTGGCCTATGGCTACACCTTC. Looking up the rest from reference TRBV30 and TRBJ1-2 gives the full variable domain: SQTIHQWPATLVQPVGSPLSLECTVEGTSNPNLYWYRQAAGRGLQLLFYSVGIGQISSEVPQNLSASRPQDRQFILSSKKLLLSDSGFYLCAWSFGTGVAYGYTFGSGTRLTVV.

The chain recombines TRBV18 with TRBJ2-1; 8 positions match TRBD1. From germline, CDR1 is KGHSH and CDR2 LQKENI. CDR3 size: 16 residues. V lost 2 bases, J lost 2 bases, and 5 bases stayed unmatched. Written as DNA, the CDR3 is TGTGCCAGCTCACCAGTCTCGACAGGGGCCTACAATGAGCAGTTCTTC. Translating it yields CASSPVSTGAYNEQFF.

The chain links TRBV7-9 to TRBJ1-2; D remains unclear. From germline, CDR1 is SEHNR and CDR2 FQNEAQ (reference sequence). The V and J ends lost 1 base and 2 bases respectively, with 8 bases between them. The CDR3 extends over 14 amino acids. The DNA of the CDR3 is TGTGCCAGCAGCTTAGTGGACGAAAACTATGGCTACACCTTC. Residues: CASSLVDENYGYTF.

The CDR3 sequence: CASGLAGDNEQFF. The CDR3, as DNA: TGTGCCAGCGGACTAGCGGGAGACAATGAGCAGTTCTTC. This chain uses TRBV27 with TRBJ2-1, with 13 bases that match TRBD2. The CDR3 is made up of 13 amino acids. Germline V gene sequence: CDR1 MNHEY, CDR2 SMNVEV (reference sequence). J lost 5 bases, V lost 8 bases, and 0 bases had no gene match.

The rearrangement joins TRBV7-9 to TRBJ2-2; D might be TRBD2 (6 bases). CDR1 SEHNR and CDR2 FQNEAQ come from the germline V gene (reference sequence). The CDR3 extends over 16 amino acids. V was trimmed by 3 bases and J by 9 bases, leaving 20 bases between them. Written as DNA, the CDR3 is TGTGCCAGCAGCTTGGCTCCGGGACTGGGAGATAGGGAGCTGTTTTTT. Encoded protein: CASSLAPGLGDRELFF. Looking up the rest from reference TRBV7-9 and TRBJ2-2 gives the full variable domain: DTGVSQNPRHKITKRGQNVTFRCDPISEHNRLYWYRQTLGQGPEFLTYFQNEAQLEKSRLLSDRFSAERPKGSFSTLEIQRTEQGDSAMYLCASSLAPGLGDRELFFGEGSRLTVL.

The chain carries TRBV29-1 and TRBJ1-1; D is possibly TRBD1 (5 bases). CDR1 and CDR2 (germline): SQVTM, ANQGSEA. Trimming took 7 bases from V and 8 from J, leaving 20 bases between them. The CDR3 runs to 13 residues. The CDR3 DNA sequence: TGCAGCGCTTACCGACTCGGGACCCAAGAAGCTTTCTTT. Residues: CSAYRLGTQEAFF.

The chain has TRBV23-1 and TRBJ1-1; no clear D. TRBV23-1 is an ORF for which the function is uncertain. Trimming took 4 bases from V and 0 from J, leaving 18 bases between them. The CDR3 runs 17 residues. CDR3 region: CASSRERAPQMNTEAFF. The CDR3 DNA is TGCGCCAGCAGTCGGGAAAGGGCGCCCCAAATGAACACTGAAGCTTTCTTT.

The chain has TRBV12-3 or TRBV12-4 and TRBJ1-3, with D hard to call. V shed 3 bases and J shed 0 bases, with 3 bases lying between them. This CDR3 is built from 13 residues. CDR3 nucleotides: TGTGCCAGCAGTTTCTTCTCTGGAAACACCATATATTTT. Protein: CASSFFSGNTIYF.